This is a list of T cell receptor beta chains from one sample in a study of brain T cells in children with intractable seizures. Measured with immunoSEQ multiplex PCR; TCRdb has only the in-frame clones, and not every one. The profile shows under 400,000 clones, nearly 95% of them singletons. The sample was peripheral blood, taken 4 to 5 months after surgery. These receptors were obtained from a boy in the first two years of life with tuberous sclerosis and intractable seizures. The CDR3 runs from the conserved cysteine through the conserved F or W. A D gene is named only where the DNA matches it firmly. Size tells how often a clone was seen (once, few, many) or the class of an expanded clone, and some rows leave it out.

CDR3 protein	CDR3 DNA	V gene	D gene	J gene	CDR3 length	clone size
CASSLTIAGGYNEQFF	TGTGCCAGCAGCTTAACAATAGCGGGAGGGTACAATGAGCAGTTCTTC	TRBV7-3	TRBD2	TRBJ2-1	16	NA
CASNPLGGSEAFF	TGTGCCAGCAACCCCCTGGGGGGCTCTGAAGCTTTCTTT	TRBV27	NA	TRBJ1-1	13	many
CASSYSPGLPEAFF	TGTGCCAGCAGTTACTCACCCGGATTGCCTGAAGCTTTCTTT	TRBV6-5	NA	TRBJ1-1	14	NA
CASSSRGLAGLYSTDTQYF	TGTGCCAGCAGCTCGAGGGGGCTAGCGGGACTTTATAGCACAGATACGCAGTATTTT	TRBV7-8	TRBD2	TRBJ2-3	19	once
CASSLRTSGTDTQYF	TGTGCCAGCAGCTTGAGGACTAGCGGCACAGATACGCAGTATTTT	TRBV5-6	TRBD2	TRBJ2-3	15	NA
CASGPKTGSMNTEAFF	TGTGCTAGTGGTCCGAAGACAGGGTCAATGAACACTGAAGCTTTCTTT	TRBV12-5	TRBD1	TRBJ1-1	16	NA
CASSMWGELFF	TGTGCCAGTAGTATGTGGGGAGAACTGTTTTTT	TRBV19	NA	TRBJ1-4	11	NA
CASSPDWTQDTEAFF	TGTGCCAGCAGCCCTGATTGGACCCAGGACACTGAAGCTTTCTTT	TRBV5-5	NA	TRBJ1-1	15	NA
CSASQPSSSYEQYF	TGCAGTGCTAGTCAGCCTAGCAGCTCCTACGAGCAGTACTTC	TRBV20-1	NA	TRBJ2-7	14	few
CASSLEAYLYEQYF	TGCGCCAGCAGCTTAGAGGCCTACCTCTACGAGCAGTACTTC	TRBV5-1	NA	TRBJ2-7	14	once
CASSYATGANTGELFF	TGTGCCAGCAGTTACGCGACAGGGGCGAACACCGGGGAGCTGTTTTTT	TRBV6-5	TRBD1	TRBJ2-2	16	NA
CSVEVGDYGYTF	TGCAGCGTTGAAGTGGGGGACTATGGCTACACCTTC	TRBV29-1	NA	TRBJ1-2	12	NA
CASSPFDRDSPLHF	TGTGCCAGCTCACCTTTCGACAGGGATTCACCCCTCCACTTT	TRBV18	TRBD1	TRBJ1-6	14	few
CASRALAGAYNEQFF	TGTGCCAGCAGGGCCCTAGCGGGGGCCTACAATGAGCAGTTCTTC	TRBV6-4	TRBD2	TRBJ2-1	15	NA
CAWSVGTYNSPLHF	TGTGCCTGGAGTGTAGGGACATATAATTCACCCCTCCACTTT	TRBV30	NA	TRBJ1-6	14	NA
CASSIGAGSRELFF	TGTGCCAGTAGTATAGGTGCGGGGAGTAGGGAGCTGTTTTTT	TRBV19	NA	TRBJ2-2	14	NA
CATSDLWGGATGELFF	TGTGCCACCAGTGATTTGTGGGGGGGCGCGACCGGGGAGCTGTTTTTT	TRBV24-1	NA	TRBJ2-2	16	NA
CAWKLGGYGYTF	TGTGCCTGGAAGTTGGGCGGCTATGGCTACACCTTC	TRBV30	NA	TRBJ1-2	12	NA
CASSPGRDRNYGYTF	TGTGCCAGCAGCCCCGGCCGGGACAGGAACTATGGCTACACCTTC	TRBV7-3	TRBD1	TRBJ1-2	15	NA
CASSRPFGEQFF	TGTGCCAGCAGCAGGCCTTTTGGGGAGCAGTTCTTC	TRBV7-9	NA	TRBJ2-1	12	NA
CASSALTSDEQFF	TGTGCCAGCAGTGCTCTAACGAGCGACGAGCAGTTCTTC	TRBV7-3	NA	TRBJ2-1	13	NA
CASSYSLGALGYEQYF	TGTGCCAGCAGTTACTCGCTAGGGGCCCTCGGCTACGAGCAGTACTTC	TRBV6-5	NA	TRBJ2-7	16	NA
CASEGARAYGYTF	TGTGCCTCAGAGGGGGCGCGAGCTTATGGCTACACCTTC	TRBV30	TRBD1	TRBJ1-2	13	few
CASSLGGAGYTF	TGTGCCAGCAGCTTAGGCGGGGCTGGCTACACCTTC	TRBV5-6	NA	TRBJ1-2	12	NA
CASSYSSSDYNEQFF	TGTGCCAGCAGTTACTCGAGTAGCGACTACAATGAGCAGTTCTTC	TRBV6-5	NA	TRBJ2-1	15	NA
CASSYQTGNTEAFF	TGTGCCAGCAGTTACCAAACAGGGAACACTGAAGCTTTCTTT	TRBV6-2/TRBV6-3	NA	TRBJ1-1	14	NA
CAIGGYGGSSGELFF	TGTGCCATCGGAGGGTACGGGGGTAGCTCCGGGGAGCTGTTTTTT	TRBV10-3	NA	TRBJ2-2	15	NA
CASSILGGNEQFF	TGTGCCAGTAGTATCCTCGGGGGAAATGAGCAGTTCTTC	TRBV19	NA	TRBJ2-1	13	NA
CAWIDRSNTGELFF	TGTGCCTGGATCGACAGGTCCAACACCGGGGAGCTGTTTTTT	TRBV30	NA	TRBJ2-2	14	NA
CASSPGGNWYEQYF	TGTGCCAGCAGCCCCGGGGGGAACTGGTACGAGCAGTACTTC	TRBV3-1/TRBV3-2	TRBD2	TRBJ2-7	14	NA
CASSRTGGAPSEQYF	TGTGCCAGCAGCCGTACAGGGGGAGCTCCGTCCGAGCAGTACTTC	TRBV3-1/TRBV3-2	TRBD1	TRBJ2-7	15	NA
CASRPSGGASTDTQYF	TGTGCCAGCCGACCAAGCGGGGGGGCTAGCACAGATACGCAGTATTTT	TRBV11-2	TRBD2	TRBJ2-3	16	NA
CASSLWTGGPNEQYF	TGTGCCAGCAGTTTGTGGACAGGGGGCCCCAACGAGCAGTACTTC	TRBV6-6	TRBD1	TRBJ2-7	15	NA
CASSAALSGSVDTQYF	TGTGCCAGCAGTGCGGCACTAAGCGGTAGTGTGGATACGCAGTATTTT	TRBV6-1	NA	TRBJ2-3	16	NA
CSAKERGYTF	TGCAGTGCTAAGGAGAGGGGCTACACCTTC	TRBV20-1	NA	TRBJ1-2	10	NA
CASSPPTSGTTSGANVLTF	TGTGCCAGCTCACCACCGACTAGCGGGACGACCTCTGGGGCCAACGTCCTGACTTTC	TRBV18	TRBD2	TRBJ2-6	19	NA
CASSLGTPAEAFF	TGTGCCAGCAGCTTAGGGACTCCGGCTGAAGCTTTCTTT	TRBV7-9	NA	TRBJ1-1	13	NA
CASKKAGAYTF	TGCGCCAGCAAAAAGGCGGGGGCCTACACCTTC	TRBV23-1	NA	TRBJ1-2	11	NA
CASSPTTSGRNEQYF	TGTGCCAGCTCACCAACGACTAGCGGGAGGAACGAGCAGTACTTC	TRBV18	TRBD2	TRBJ2-7	15	once
CASSLVLAGDTQYF	TGTGCCAGCAGCTTAGTACTAGCAGGAGATACGCAGTATTTT	TRBV11-2	NA	TRBJ2-3	14	NA
CASSFGQGHNSPLHF	TGTGCCAGCAGCTTTGGACAGGGCCATAATTCACCCCTCCACTTT	TRBV5-5	TRBD1	TRBJ1-6	15	NA
CASSMGVGTEAFF	TGTGCCAGCAGTATGGGGGTGGGCACTGAAGCTTTCTTT	TRBV27	NA	TRBJ1-1	13	NA
CASSPGTFTYEQYF	TGTGCCAGCAGCCCAGGGACCTTCACCTACGAGCAGTACTTC	TRBV3-1/TRBV3-2	NA	TRBJ2-7	14	once
CASKKPGQPNYGYTF	TGTGCCAGCAAGAAACCGGGACAGCCAAACTATGGCTACACCTTC	TRBV21-1	NA	TRBJ1-2	15	NA
CASVKTGGEQYF	TGTGCCAGTGTAAAAACAGGCGGCGAGCAGTACTTC	TRBV2	NA	TRBJ2-7	12	NA
CAWRTGRSTNEQFF	TGTGCCTGGAGAACCGGGAGGTCGACGAATGAGCAGTTCTTC	TRBV30	TRBD2	TRBJ2-1	14	NA
CASSPTENYGYTF	TGTGCCAGCTCACCAACCGAGAACTATGGCTACACCTTC	TRBV18	NA	TRBJ1-2	13	NA
CASSDLGQGGTEAFF	TGCGCCAGCAGTGACCTCGGACAGGGGGGCACTGAAGCTTTCTTT	TRBV10-2	TRBD1	TRBJ1-1	15	NA
CASSLSGSGNTIYF	TGTGCCAGCAGTTTATCCGGCTCGGGAAACACCATATATTTT	TRBV27	NA	TRBJ1-3	14	NA
CASSPTPIGGAGDTQYF	TGTGCCAGCAGCCCCACCCCTATCGGGGGGGCAGGGGATACGCAGTATTTT	TRBV7-2	TRBD2	TRBJ2-3	17	NA
CASSYALRDEQFF	TGTGCCAGCAGTTACGCCCTCCGGGATGAGCAGTTCTTC	TRBV6-5	NA	TRBJ2-1	13	once
CASRSYTADEQYF	TGTGCAAGTCGCTCATATACGGCGGACGAGCAGTACTTC	TRBV12-2	NA	TRBJ2-7	13	once
CASSVTQGRPWDEQFF	TGTGCCAGCAGTGTAACACAGGGAAGGCCCTGGGACGAGCAGTTCTTC	TRBV6-4	NA	TRBJ2-1	16	NA
CASSRYYGEQFF	TGTGCCAGCAGTCGATACTACGGCGAGCAGTTCTTC	TRBV6-6	NA	TRBJ2-1	12	NA
CASTDSYEQYF	TGTGCCAGCACTGACTCCTACGAGCAGTACTTC	TRBV25-1	NA	TRBJ2-7	11	NA
CASNINGRKNYNEQFF	TGTGCCAGCAATATAAACGGTCGCAAAAACTACAATGAGCAGTTCTTC	TRBV27	NA	TRBJ2-1	16	NA
CASRPSQRIGYTF	TGTGCCAGCCGACCTTCCCAAAGAATCGGCTACACCTTC	TRBV19	NA	TRBJ1-2	13	NA
CASSLGGTVNTEAFF	TGTGCCAGCAGCTTAGGCGGGACGGTGAACACTGAAGCTTTCTTT	TRBV7-2	NA	TRBJ1-1	15	NA
CASSLASNQPQHF	TGTGCCAGCAGCCTCGCTAGCAATCAGCCCCAGCATTTT	TRBV3-1/TRBV3-2	NA	TRBJ1-5	13	NA